The source of this T cell receptor (beta chain) is a study of cytomegalovirus exposure and HLA in healthy donors. The CDR3 covers 12 residues. Germline V gene data show CDR1 as MDHEN and CDR2 as SYDVKM. V lost 4 bases and J lost 7, with 10 bases in between. PCR primers comprised 60 Vbeta and 13 Jbeta primers. The method was immunoSEQ multiplex PCR; TCRdb's version includes in-frame clones alone and lacks a portion of them. Seen here are fewer than 250,000 clones, approximately 70% observed once, and the top ten hold around 3.3%. Sequences were obtained from PBMCs. This clonotype originated in a woman in her 30s in good health and CMV-seropositive. This chain joins TRBV28 and TRBJ1-1, with D unclear. In DNA, the CDR3 is TGTGCCAGCAGTTCCCCCCCCCTTGAAGCTTTCTTT. Its protein is CASSSPPLEAFF.